Listed below are T cell receptor beta chains from one sample, sequenced in a study of vaccination effects on CD4 cells after COVID-19. No antigens are known for them. Using immunoSEQ multiplex PCR, the repertoire was profiled, and TCRdb retains in-frame clones only, with some absent. The sample contains fewer than 15,000 clones, 76% of which appear only once. The source material was CD4+ T cells from PBMCs cultured with HCoV-NL63 spike peptides, sampled after COVID-19 vaccination. These receptor sequences come from a human donor who had a prior SARS-CoV-2 infection. CDR3s include the opening cysteine and the closing phenylalanine or tryptophan. The order of the fields is D gene, V gene, J gene, clone size, CDR3 protein, CDR3 DNA. D genes are given only for firm matches. Where a row states a size, it is once, few, many or the class of an expanded clone; other rows omit it.

>.|TRBV20-1|TRBJ2-1|.
CSASTSFIDNEQFF
TGCAGTGCTAGTACTAGCTTCATTGACAATGAGCAGTTCTTC
>.|TRBV6-5|TRBJ2-3|.
CASSRSVWGRDTQYF
TGTGCCAGCAGTAGGTCCGTGTGGGGGCGGGATACGCAGTATTTT
>TRBD1|TRBV5-1|TRBJ1-4|.
CASRAGQGSNEKLFF
TGCGCCAGCAGGGCAGGACAGGGGAGTAATGAAAAACTGTTTTTT
>.|TRBV25-1|TRBJ2-1|few
CASRIRGENEQFF
TGTGCCAGCAGAATCAGGGGGGAGAATGAGCAGTTCTTC
>.|TRBV6-5|TRBJ2-1|.
CASSHRAGEQFF
TGTGCCAGCAGTCACAGGGCAGGTGAGCAGTTCTTC
>.|TRBV7-2|TRBJ1-2|.
CASRRPGQNLYGYTF
TGTGCCAGCCGCCGTCCTGGACAGAACTTATATGGCTACACCTTC
>TRBD1|TRBV5-4|TRBJ1-1|.
CASSSHGTGGTEAFF
TGTGCCAGCAGCTCTCACGGGACAGGGGGCACTGAAGCTTTCTTT
>.|TRBV10-3|TRBJ1-2|.
CAISVGSSRYGYTF
TGTGCCATCAGTGTTGGCAGTAGCCGCTATGGCTACACCTTC
>TRBD2|TRBV9|TRBJ2-7|.
CASSAHSGGLYEQYF
TGTGCCAGCAGCGCCCATAGCGGGGGCCTCTACGAGCAGTACTTC
>TRBD1|TRBV3-1/TRBV3-2|TRBJ1-6|.
CASSLQGPGSPLHF
TGTGCCAGCAGTTTACAGGGGCCAGGATCACCCCTCCACTTT
>TRBD1|TRBV3-1/TRBV3-2|TRBJ1-6|once
CASSPTGAAGDSPLHF
TGTGCCAGCAGCCCGACAGGGGCCGCAGGGGATTCACCCCTCCACTTT
>TRBD2|TRBV29-1|TRBJ2-7|.
CSVDLRGGFHEQYF
TGCAGCGTTGACTTGCGCGGGGGGTTTCACGAGCAGTACTTC
>.|TRBV7-8|TRBJ1-2|few
CASSLHSGNYGYTF
TGTGCCAGCAGCTTACACAGCGGAAACTATGGCTACACCTTC
>TRBD2|TRBV29-1|TRBJ2-6|.
CSVEGAGPGGANVLTF
TGCAGCGTTGAAGGAGCGGGGCCCGGTGGGGCCAACGTCCTGACTTTC
>TRBD2|TRBV6-2/TRBV6-3|TRBJ2-7|.
CASSYGTSGYEQYF
TGTGCCAGCAGTTACGGGACTAGCGGTTACGAGCAGTACTTC
>.|TRBV24-1|TRBJ2-3|.
CATSDLPTSPSTDTQYF
TGTGCCACCAGTGATTTGCCTACTAGTCCAAGCACAGATACGCAGTATTTT
>.|TRBV5-4|TRBJ1-3|once
CASSQGVQGGNTIYF
TGTGCCAGCAGCCAGGGAGTGCAGGGGGGAAACACCATATATTTT
>.|TRBV11-2|TRBJ2-2|.
CASSLPIGVKNTGELFF
TGTGCCAGCAGCTTACCGATCGGGGTCAAGAACACCGGGGAGCTGTTTTTT
>.|TRBV25-1|TRBJ1-2|.
CASSEFDLMTVNYGYTF
TGTGCCAGCAGTGAATTTGATCTGATGACAGTTAACTATGGCTACACCTTC
>.|TRBV20-1|TRBJ2-1|.
CSAYRVNEQFF
TGCAGTGCTTACAGGGTCAATGAGCAGTTCTTC
>.|TRBV9|TRBJ1-2|.
CASSVGEGDAYGYTF
TGTGCCAGCAGCGTAGGAGAGGGGGACGCCTATGGCTACACCTTC
>TRBD1|TRBV10-3|TRBJ2-2|.
CAISEGQEAGELFF
TGTGCCATCAGTGAGGGACAGGAGGCCGGGGAGCTGTTTTTT
>.|TRBV18|TRBJ1-1|once
CASSARGLDTEAFF
TGTGCCAGCTCGGCGCGGGGGTTAGACACTGAAGCTTTCTTT
>.|TRBV10-3|TRBJ1-1|.
CAISAKGLDTEAFF
TGTGCCATCAGTGCCAAAGGGCTGGACACTGAAGCTTTCTTT
>.|TRBV7-9|TRBJ2-1|.
CASSLEPAYNEQFF
TGTGCCAGCAGCTTAGAACCGGCCTACAATGAGCAGTTCTTC
>TRBD2|TRBV7-6|TRBJ2-1|.
CASSPRSTTSGRAGLFPGEQFF
TGTGCCAGCAGCCCCCGCTCAACTACTAGCGGGAGAGCGGGCCTCTTCCCGGGGGAGCAGTTCTTC
>TRBD2|TRBV30|TRBJ2-1|.
CACATSGSYEQFF
TGTGCCTGTGCTACTAGCGGGAGCTATGAGCAGTTCTTC
>.|TRBV12-3/TRBV12-4|TRBJ1-1|few
CASSYRENTEAFF
TGTGCCAGCAGTTACAGGGAGAACACTGAAGCTTTCTTT
>TRBD1|TRBV2|TRBJ1-6|.
CASRRSLRDREQGRSPLHF
TGTGCCAGCAGGCGATCACTCCGGGACAGGGAACAGGGGCGTTCACCCCTCCACTTT
>TRBD2|TRBV9|TRBJ2-5|.
CASSVLGTSQETQYF
TGTGCCAGCAGCGTATTGGGGACTAGCCAAGAGACCCAGTACTTC
>.|TRBV5-1|TRBJ2-1|few
CASSLGGGLSSYNEQFF
TGCGCCAGCAGCTTGGGTGGGGGCCTTAGCTCCTACAATGAGCAGTTCTTC
>.|TRBV21-1|TRBJ2-7|.
CATLPRGEQYF
TGTGCCACTTTACCTCGGGGCGAGCAGTACTTC
>.|TRBV5-4|TRBJ2-3|.
CASSFRDGITDTQYF
TGTGCCAGCAGCTTCCGGGACGGGATCACAGATACGCAGTATTTT
>TRBD2|TRBV11-3|TRBJ2-3|.
CASSPGAGRTDTQYF
TGTGCCAGCAGCCCCGGAGCGGGGCGCACAGATACGCAGTATTTT
>TRBD1|TRBV19|TRBJ2-5|.
CASSSTGAETQYF
TGTGCCAGTAGCTCGACAGGGGCAGAGACCCAGTACTTC
>.|TRBV11-3|TRBJ1-4|.
CASSLLRPLWEKLFF
TGTGCCAGCAGCTTACTCCGGCCTCTTTGGGAAAAACTGTTTTTT
>.|TRBV15|TRBJ2-7|.
CATSKGQLSYEQYF
TGTGCCACCAGCAAAGGACAGCTGTCCTACGAGCAGTACTTC
>TRBD1|TRBV5-6|TRBJ1-2|.
CASSLLGQVFYGYTF
TGTGCCAGCAGCCTGCTGGGACAGGTTTTCTATGGCTACACCTTC
>.|TRBV11-3|TRBJ2-7|few
CASSFQGKQYF
TGTGCCAGCAGCTTCCAGGGTAAGCAGTACTTC
>.|TRBV6-5|TRBJ1-2|.
CASQPPVTVNYGYTF
TGTGCCAGCCAGCCCCCCGTAACAGTCAACTATGGCTACACCTTC
>TRBD1|TRBV7-2|TRBJ1-2|.
CASSLGDRGRLYGYTF
TGTGCCAGCAGCTTAGGGGACAGGGGCCGGCTCTATGGCTACACCTTC
>.|TRBV19|TRBJ2-5|few
CATRQAGETQYF
TGTGCCACCCGACAGGCGGGGGAGACCCAGTACTTC
>TRBD2|TRBV9|TRBJ2-1|few
CASSVGGGRAYNEQFF
TGTGCCAGCAGCGTAGGCGGGGGTCGGGCCTACAATGAGCAGTTCTTC
>.|TRBV5-1|TRBJ1-3|few
CANLFYTRSGNTIYF
TGCGCCAACCTTTTTTATACCCGCTCTGGAAACACCATATATTTT
>.|TRBV18|TRBJ1-1|.
CASSPRPGAEAFF
TGTGCCAGCTCACCGAGACCAGGGGCTGAAGCTTTCTTT
>.|TRBV29-1|TRBJ1-2|.
CSVEAGAGYGYTF
TGCAGCGTTGAGGCAGGGGCCGGTTATGGCTACACCTTC
>.|TRBV4-3|TRBJ2-7|.
CASSQVGGGEQYF
TGCGCCAGCAGCCAGGTGGGAGGAGGCGAGCAGTACTTC
>.|TRBV24-1|TRBJ2-1|.
CATSDLGRGLYNEQFF
TGTGCCACCAGTGATTTGGGCAGGGGCCTGTACAATGAGCAGTTCTTC
>.|TRBV10-3|TRBJ1-3|.
CAIRDSSGNTIYF
TGTGCCATCAGGGATAGCTCTGGAAACACCATATATTTT
>TRBD1|TRBV12-5|TRBJ1-5|once
CASGLGQGNNQPQHF
TGTGCTAGTGGTTTGGGACAGGGGAACAATCAGCCCCAGCATTTT
>.|TRBV9|TRBJ1-1|.
CASEPTLKAEAFF
TGTGCCAGCGAACCAACACTCAAGGCTGAAGCTTTCTTT
>TRBD1|TRBV10-3|TRBJ1-2|.
CAISENRQGDRGYTF
TGTGCCATCAGTGAGAACCGACAGGGGGATAGGGGCTACACCTTC
>.|TRBV7-9|TRBJ2-3|.
CASSWLQEGTDTQYF
TGTGCCAGCAGCTGGTTACAGGAGGGCACAGATACGCAGTATTTT
>TRBD2|TRBV5-6|TRBJ2-7|.
CASSLSPSGGSEQYF
TGTGCCAGCAGCTTGAGTCCTAGCGGGGGGAGTGAGCAGTACTTC